The following is a TCR beta chain sequence with its context. With 7 bases removed from V and 3 bases from J, the gap between germline ends came to 15 bases. There are 14 residues in the CDR3. Germline V gene lookup returns CDR1 SNHLY and CDR2 FYNNEI. Sequencing was performed with immunoSEQ multiplex PCR; in TCRdb, only in-frame clones are kept and a portion is missing. The sample shows about 660,000 clones, roughly 90% of them seen only once. This sample was taken from a study of shared T cell receptors in the human thymus. Separately, the same data were catalogued under a study of human thymus T cells. In that study: Thymic samples were excised during corrective heart operations. Repertoires sampled from thymus and blood appeared biased in V and J gene usage.

The TCR was taken from a boy younger than two with a congenital heart defect. This sequence joins TRBV2 and TRBJ1-1; D is possibly TRBD1 (5 bases). What was sequenced was thymocytes. The CDR3 DNA reads as TGTGCCAGCAAAGGGGCGAGTGGGGACACTGAAGCTTTCTTT. Translated, it gives CASKGASGDTEAFF.